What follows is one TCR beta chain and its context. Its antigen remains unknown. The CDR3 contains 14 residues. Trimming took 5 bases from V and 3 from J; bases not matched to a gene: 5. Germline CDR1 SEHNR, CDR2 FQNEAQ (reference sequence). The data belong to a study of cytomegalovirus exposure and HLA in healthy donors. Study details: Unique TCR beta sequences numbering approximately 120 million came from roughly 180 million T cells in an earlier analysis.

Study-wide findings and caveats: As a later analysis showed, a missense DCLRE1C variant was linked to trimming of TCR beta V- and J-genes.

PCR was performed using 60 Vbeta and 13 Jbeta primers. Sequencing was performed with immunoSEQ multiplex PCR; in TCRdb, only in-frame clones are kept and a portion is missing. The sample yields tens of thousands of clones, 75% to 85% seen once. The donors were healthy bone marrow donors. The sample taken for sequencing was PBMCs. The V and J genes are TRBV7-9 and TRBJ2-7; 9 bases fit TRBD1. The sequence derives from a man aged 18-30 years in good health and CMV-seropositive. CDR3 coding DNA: TGTGCCAGCAGCCCCGAGACAGGGGGCTACGAGCAGTACTTC. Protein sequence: CASSPETGGYEQYF.